This TCR beta chain was retrieved from a study of regulatory T cells in long-lasting Graves disease. HTBI primers from iRepertoire and Arm-PCR of CDR3 regions yielded the TCR beta libraries. In TCRdb, the multiplex PCR reads were re-called with MiXCR into one record per CDR3 protein. The sample records hundreds of thousands of distinct CDR3 sequences, 15% to 18% being singletons. Findings and limits, study-wide: Relative to new patients (roughly 950), persistent patients exhibited greater sharing of public clonotypes (approximately 2,500). Few sampled subjects may have lowered accuracy. The researchers studied only peripheral blood, not thyroid tissue. Repertoires from persistent disease leaned toward TRBV28, TRBJ1-2 and TRBJ2-5.

The germline gives CDR1 MNHNS, CDR2 SASEGT. V lost 8 bases to trimming and J lost 5 bases, with 25 bases between them. The CDR3 spans 16 residues. A remark on this clonotype: Its cognate antigen is unknown.

The time point here: newly diagnosed GD, antithyroid drugs for less than 3 months. There was RNA extracted from PBMCs, and the TCR library was made from it. The sequenced sample was peripheral blood mononuclear cells (PBMCs), obtained at new diagnosis, from a patient treated with antithyroid drugs. This rearrangement joins TRBV6-1 to TRBJ2-7; D might be TRBD1 (6 bases). This clonotype was sampled from a female donor with Graves disease. CDR3: CASAPSRQAAWDEQYF. In nucleotides, the CDR3 is TGTGCCAGCGCTCCATCCCGACAGGCCGCGTGGGACGAGCAGTACTTC.